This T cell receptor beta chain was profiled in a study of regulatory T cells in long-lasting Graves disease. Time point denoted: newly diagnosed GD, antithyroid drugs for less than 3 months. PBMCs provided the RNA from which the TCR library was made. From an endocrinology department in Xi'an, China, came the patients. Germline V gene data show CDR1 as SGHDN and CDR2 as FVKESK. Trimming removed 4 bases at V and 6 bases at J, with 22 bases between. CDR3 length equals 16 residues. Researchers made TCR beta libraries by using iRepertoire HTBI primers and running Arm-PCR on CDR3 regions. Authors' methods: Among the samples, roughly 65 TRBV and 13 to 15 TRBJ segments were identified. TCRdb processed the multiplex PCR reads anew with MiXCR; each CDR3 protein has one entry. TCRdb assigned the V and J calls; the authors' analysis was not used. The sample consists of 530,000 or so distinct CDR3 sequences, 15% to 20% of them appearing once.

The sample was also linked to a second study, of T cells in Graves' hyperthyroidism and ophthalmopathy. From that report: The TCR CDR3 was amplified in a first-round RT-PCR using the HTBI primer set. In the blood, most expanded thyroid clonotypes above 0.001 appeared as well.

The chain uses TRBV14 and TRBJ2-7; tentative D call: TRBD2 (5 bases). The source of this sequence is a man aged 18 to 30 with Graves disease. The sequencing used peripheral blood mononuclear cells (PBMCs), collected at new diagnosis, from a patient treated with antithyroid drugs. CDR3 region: CASSPATGLPKGEQYF. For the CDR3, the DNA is TGTGCCAGCAGCCCAGCCACTGGACTCCCAAAGGGCGAGCAGTACTTC.